The T cell receptor (beta chain) under discussion was sequenced for a study of CD8 T cells in ankylosing spondylitis. This clonotype was counted ten times or more. The antigen remains unidentified. Quantitative barcoded 5'-RACE was used to prepare TCR beta libraries. A single record per CDR3 protein comes from TCRdb applying MiXCR to the 5' RACE reads. Of 200,000 to 250,000 distinct CDR3 sequences listed, roughly a tenth are singletons. The CDR3 length is 15 residues. The germline V gene encodes CDR1 SGHRS and CDR2 YFSETQ. Trimming cost V 0 bases and J 4 bases, with 13 bases left between them. Study-wide results and caveats: A TCR beta motif of 8 or 9 highly homologous variants appeared characteristic of ankylosing spondylitis blood. Clones that were linked to disease were CD8+ and were relatively rare in peripheral blood.

The chain couples TRBV5-1 to TRBJ1-1; D unresolved. The specimen sequenced was blood, either unsorted or a sorted T cell fraction (not recorded which). The origin of this receptor is a male donor with ankylosing spondylitis or in good health (not recorded which). CDR3 bases: TGCGCCAGCAGCTTGGATGGATCGGGTGTCACTGAAGCTTTCTTT. This translates into CASSLDGSGVTEAFF. Filled out from reference TRBV5-1 and TRBJ1-1, the complete variable domain reads KAGVTQTPRYLIKTRGQQVTLSCSPISGHRSVSWYQQTPGQGLQFLFEYFSETQRNKGNFPGRFSGRQFSNSRSEMNVSTLELGDSALYLCASSLDGSGVTEAFFGQGTRLTVV.